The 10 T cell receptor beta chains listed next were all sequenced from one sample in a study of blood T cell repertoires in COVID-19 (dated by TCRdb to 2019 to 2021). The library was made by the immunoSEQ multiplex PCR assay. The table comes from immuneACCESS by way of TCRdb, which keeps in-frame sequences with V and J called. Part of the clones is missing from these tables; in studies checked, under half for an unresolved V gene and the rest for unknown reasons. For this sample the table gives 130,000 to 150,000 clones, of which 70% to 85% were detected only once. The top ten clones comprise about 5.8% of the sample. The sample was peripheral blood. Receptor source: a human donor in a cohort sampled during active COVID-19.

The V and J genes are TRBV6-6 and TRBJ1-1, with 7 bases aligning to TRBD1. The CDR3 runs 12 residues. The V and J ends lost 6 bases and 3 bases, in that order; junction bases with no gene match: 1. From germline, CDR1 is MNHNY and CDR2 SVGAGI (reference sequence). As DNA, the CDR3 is TGTGCCAGCAGGACAGGGCACACTGAAGCTTTCTTT. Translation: CASRTGHTEAFF.

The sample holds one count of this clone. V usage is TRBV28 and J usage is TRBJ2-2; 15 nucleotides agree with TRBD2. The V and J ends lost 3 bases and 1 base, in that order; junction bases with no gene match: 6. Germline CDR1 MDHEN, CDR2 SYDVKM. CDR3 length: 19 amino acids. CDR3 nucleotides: TGTGCCAGCAGTTTCCCGGGACTAGCGGGGGGCTTGAACACCGGGGAGCTGTTTTTT. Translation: CASSFPGLAGGLNTGELFF.

The CDR3 spells CASSFAGGLETQYF. The CDR3 nucleotides read TGCGCCAGCAGCTTCGCGGGGGGGCTTGAGACCCAGTACTTC. The chain carries TRBV5-1 and TRBJ2-5; 9 bases fit TRBD2. V lost 2 bases, J lost 5 bases, and 4 bases stayed unmatched. CDR3 length: 14 residues. CDR1 and CDR2 (germline): SGHRS, YFSETQ.

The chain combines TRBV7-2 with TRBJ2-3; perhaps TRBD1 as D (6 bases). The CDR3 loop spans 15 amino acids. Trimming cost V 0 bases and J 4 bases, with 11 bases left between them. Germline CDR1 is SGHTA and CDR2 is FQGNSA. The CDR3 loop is CASSLAGAGADTQYF. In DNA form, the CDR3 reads TGTGCCAGCAGCTTAGCCGGGGCAGGGGCAGATACGCAGTATTTT.

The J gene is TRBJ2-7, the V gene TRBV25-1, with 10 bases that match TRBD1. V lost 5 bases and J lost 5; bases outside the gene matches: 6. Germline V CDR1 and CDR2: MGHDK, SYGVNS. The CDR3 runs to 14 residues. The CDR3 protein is CASSPGQGLHEQYF. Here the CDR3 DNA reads TGTGCCAGCAGTCCGGGACAGGGGCTTCACGAGCAGTACTTC.

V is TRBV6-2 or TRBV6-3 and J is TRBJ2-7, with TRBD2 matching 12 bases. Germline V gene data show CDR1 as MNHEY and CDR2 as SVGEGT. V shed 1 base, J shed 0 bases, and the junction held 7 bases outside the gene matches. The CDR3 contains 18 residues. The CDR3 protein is CASSYLRLAGGSSYEQYF. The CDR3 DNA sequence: TGTGCCAGCAGTTACTTGCGGCTAGCGGGGGGGAGCTCCTACGAGCAGTACTTC.

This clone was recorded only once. In DNA form, the CDR3 reads TGTGCCAGCAGCTTACTAGCGGGGGGGCCTGTCCGCACAGATACGCAGTATTTT. Translated: CASSLLAGGPVRTDTQYF. This rearrangement joins TRBV7-6 to TRBJ2-3, with 12 bases fitting TRBD2. CDR1 and CDR2 (germline): SGHVS, FNYEAQ. The CDR3 covers 18 residues. J was trimmed by 1 base and V by 2 bases; bases with no gene match: 7. The entire variable domain, with the rest obtained from reference TRBV7-6 and TRBJ2-3, is as follows: GAGVSQSPRYKVTKRGQDVALRCDPISGHVSLYWYRQALGQGPEFLTYFNYEAQQDKSGLPNDRFSAERPEGSISTLTIQRTEQRDSAMYRCASSLLAGGPVRTDTQYFGPGTRLTVL.

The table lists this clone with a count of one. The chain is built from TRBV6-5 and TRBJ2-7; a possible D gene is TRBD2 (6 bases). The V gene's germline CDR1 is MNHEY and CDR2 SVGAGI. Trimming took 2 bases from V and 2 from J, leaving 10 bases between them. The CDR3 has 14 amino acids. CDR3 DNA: TGTGCCAGCAGTTACCGGGGCGGGGCCTACGAGCAGTACTTC. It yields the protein CASSYRGGAYEQYF.

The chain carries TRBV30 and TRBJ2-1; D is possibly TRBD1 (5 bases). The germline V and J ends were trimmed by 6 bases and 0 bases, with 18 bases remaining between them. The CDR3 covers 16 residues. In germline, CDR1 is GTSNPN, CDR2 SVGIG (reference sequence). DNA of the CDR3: TGTGCCTGCCCCCGGGCAGGGTTAAGCTCCTACAATGAGCAGTTCTTC. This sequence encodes CACPRAGLSSYNEQFF.

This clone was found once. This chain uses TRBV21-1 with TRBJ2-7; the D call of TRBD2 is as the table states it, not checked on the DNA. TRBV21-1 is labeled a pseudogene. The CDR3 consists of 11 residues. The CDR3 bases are TGTGCCAGCAGCAAATCGCGGGAGCAGTACTTC. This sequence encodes CASSKSREQYF.